This T cell receptor beta chain is from a study of cytomegalovirus exposure and HLA in healthy donors. This clone was detected a few times. PCR was performed using 60 Vbeta and 13 Jbeta primers. Sequencing used immunoSEQ multiplex PCR; TCRdb keeps in-frame clones, though not all of them. Of more than 95,000 clones listed, around 79% are singletons. V was clipped by 4 bases and J by 4 bases; unmatched bases: 4. The CDR3 has 14 residues. The germline V gene encodes CDR1 KGHSH and CDR2 LQKENI. The receptor was derived from a man aged 45-65 years in good health and CMV-seropositive. Specimen: PBMCs. This sequence joins TRBV18 and TRBJ2-5, with 9 bases aligning to TRBD1. CDR3 in amino acids: CASSLDRGGETQYF. For the CDR3, the DNA is TGTGCCAGCTCACTGGACAGGGGAGGAGAGACCCAGTACTTC.